This T cell receptor beta chain was recovered during a study of neurological immune-mediated disorders. The unsorted libraries were generated from a total of 2 million PBMCs, which had been stored in RNAlater at -80 C. This clonotype has at least ten counts. The antigen remains undetermined. Germline loops: CDR1 SGHTA, CDR2 FQGNSA. The CDR3 runs to 13 residues. Deletions cut 5 bases from V and 4 bases from J, with 10 bases between. TCRdb itself ran the 5' RACE reads through MiXCR, one entry per CDR3 protein. The data show 100,000 or so distinct CDR3 sequences, 3.5% seen once. General study findings and limits: Association with the multiple sclerosis repertoire cluster was not found for any clinical or MRI feature.

Source material: PBMCs. The receptor was isolated from a woman between 18 and 30 years old with multiple sclerosis. V gene TRBV7-2 combines with J gene TRBJ2-3; no clear D. CDR3 in amino acids: CASSLNAADTQYF. DNA for the CDR3: TGTGCCAGCAGCCTAAACGCAGCAGATACGCAGTATTTT.